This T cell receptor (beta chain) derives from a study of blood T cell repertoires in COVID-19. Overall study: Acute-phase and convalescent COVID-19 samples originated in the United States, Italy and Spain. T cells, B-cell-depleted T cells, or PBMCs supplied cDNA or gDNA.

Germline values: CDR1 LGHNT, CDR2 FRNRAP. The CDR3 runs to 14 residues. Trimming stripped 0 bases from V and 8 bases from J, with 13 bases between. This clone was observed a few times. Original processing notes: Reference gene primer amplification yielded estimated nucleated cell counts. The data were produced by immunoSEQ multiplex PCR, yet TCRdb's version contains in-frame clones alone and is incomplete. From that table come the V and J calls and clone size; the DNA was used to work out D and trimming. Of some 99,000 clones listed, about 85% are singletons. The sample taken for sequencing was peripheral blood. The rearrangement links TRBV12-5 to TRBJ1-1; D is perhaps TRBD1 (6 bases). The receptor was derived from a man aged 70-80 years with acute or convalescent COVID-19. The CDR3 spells CASGLVRGGTEAFF. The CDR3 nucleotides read TGTGCTAGTGGTTTGGTTAGGGGGGGGACCGAAGCTTTCTTT.